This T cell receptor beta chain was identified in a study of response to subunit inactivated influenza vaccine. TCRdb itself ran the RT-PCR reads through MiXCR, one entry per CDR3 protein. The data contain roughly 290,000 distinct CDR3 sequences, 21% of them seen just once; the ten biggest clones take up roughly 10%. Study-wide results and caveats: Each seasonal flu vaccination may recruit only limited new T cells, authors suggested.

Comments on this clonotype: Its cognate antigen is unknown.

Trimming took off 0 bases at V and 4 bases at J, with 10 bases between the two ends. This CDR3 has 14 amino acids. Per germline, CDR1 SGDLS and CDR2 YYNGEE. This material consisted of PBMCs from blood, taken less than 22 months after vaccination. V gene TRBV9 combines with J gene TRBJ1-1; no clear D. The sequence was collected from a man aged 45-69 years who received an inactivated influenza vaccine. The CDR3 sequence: CASSVGSGITEAFF. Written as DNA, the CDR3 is TGTGCCAGCAGCGTAGGAAGCGGAATCACTGAAGCTTTCTTT.